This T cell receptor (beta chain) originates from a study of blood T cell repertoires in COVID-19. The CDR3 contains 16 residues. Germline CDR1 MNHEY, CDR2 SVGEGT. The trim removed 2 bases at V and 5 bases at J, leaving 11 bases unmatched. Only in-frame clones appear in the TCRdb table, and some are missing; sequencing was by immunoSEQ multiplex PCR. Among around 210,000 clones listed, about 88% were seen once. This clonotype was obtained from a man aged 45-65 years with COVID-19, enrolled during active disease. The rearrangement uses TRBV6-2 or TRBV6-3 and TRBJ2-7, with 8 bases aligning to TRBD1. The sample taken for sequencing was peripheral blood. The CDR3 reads CASSYPGQGALDEQYF. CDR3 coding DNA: TGTGCCAGCAGTTACCCAGGACAGGGCGCGTTGGACGAGCAGTACTTC.